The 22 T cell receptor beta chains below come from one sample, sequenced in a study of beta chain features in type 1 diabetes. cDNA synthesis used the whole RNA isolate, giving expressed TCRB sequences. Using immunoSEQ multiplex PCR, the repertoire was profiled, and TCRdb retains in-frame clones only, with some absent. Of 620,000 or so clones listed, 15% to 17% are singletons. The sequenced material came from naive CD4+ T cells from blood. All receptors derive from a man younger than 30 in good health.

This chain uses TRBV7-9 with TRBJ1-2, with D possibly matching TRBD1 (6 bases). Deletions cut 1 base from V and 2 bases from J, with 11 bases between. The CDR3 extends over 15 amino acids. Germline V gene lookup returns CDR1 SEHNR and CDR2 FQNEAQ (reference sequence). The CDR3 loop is CASSLEGHPNYGYTF. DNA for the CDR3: TGTGCCAGCAGCTTAGAGGGACACCCAAACTATGGCTACACCTTC.

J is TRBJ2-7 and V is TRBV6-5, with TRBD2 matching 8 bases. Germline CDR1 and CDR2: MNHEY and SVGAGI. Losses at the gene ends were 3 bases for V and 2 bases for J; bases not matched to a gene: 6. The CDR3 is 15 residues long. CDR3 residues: CASSYPGAGAYEQYF. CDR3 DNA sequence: TGTGCCAGCAGTTATCCCGGAGCGGGAGCCTACGAGCAGTACTTC.

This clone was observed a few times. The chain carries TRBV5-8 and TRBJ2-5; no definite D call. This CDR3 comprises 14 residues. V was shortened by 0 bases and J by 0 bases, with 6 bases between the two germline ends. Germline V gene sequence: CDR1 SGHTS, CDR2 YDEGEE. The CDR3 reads CASSLVVNQETQYF. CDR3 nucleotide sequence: TGTGCCAGCAGCTTGGTGGTCAACCAAGAGACCCAGTACTTC. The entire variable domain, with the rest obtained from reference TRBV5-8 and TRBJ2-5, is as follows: EAGVTQSPTHLIKTRGQQATLRCSPISGHTSVYWYQQALGLGLQFLLWYDEGEERNRGNFPPRFSGRQFPNYSSELNVNALELEDSALYLCASSLVVNQETQYFGPGTRLLVL.

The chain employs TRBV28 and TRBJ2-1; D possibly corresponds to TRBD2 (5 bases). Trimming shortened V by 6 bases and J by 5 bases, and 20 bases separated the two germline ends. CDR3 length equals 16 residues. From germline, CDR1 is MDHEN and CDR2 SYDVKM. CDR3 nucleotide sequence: TGTGCCAGCAGACCGGCCCGGGGAATTCCCCACAATGAGCAGTTCTTC. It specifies CASRPARGIPHNEQFF.

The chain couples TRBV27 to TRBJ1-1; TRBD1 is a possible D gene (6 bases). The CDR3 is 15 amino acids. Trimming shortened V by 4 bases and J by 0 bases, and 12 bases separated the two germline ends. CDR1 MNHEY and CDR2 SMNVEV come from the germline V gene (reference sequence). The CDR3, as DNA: TGTGCCAGCAGTTCAGGACAGTTTATGAACACTGAAGCTTTCTTT. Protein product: CASSSGQFMNTEAFF.

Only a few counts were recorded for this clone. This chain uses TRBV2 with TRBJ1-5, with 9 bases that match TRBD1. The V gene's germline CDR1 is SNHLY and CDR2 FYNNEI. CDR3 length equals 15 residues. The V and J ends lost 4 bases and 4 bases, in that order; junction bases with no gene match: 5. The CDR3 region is CASSAGDRGNQPQHF. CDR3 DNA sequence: TGTGCCAGCAGTGCGGGTGACAGGGGGAATCAGCCCCAGCATTTT.

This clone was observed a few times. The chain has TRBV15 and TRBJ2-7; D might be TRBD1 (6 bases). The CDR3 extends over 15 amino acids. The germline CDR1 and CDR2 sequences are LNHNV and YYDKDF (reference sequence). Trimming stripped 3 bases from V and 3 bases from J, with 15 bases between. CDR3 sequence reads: CATSRAQGRIYEQYF. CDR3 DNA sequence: TGTGCCACCAGCAGGGCCCAGGGGCGCATCTACGAGCAGTACTTC.

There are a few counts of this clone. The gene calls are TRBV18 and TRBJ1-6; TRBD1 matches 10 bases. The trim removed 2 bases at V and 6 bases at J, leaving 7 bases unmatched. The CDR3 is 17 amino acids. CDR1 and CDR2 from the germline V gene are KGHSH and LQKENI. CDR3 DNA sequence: TGTGCCAGCTCACCAACCGGGACAGGGGCTGGTAATTCACCCCTCCACTTT. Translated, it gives CASSPTGTGAGNSPLHF.

CDR3: CASSRTGATDTDTQYF. CDR3 sequence (DNA): TGTGCCAGCAGCAGGACAGGGGCGACGGACACAGATACGCAGTATTTT. V usage is TRBV11-2 and J usage is TRBJ2-3; 9 bases map to TRBD1. V was clipped by 5 bases and J by 2 bases; unmatched bases: 8. CDR1 SGHAT and CDR2 FQNNGV come from the germline V gene. The CDR3 has 16 residues. Complete variable domain (other parts from reference TRBV11-2 and TRBJ2-3): EAGVAQSPRYKIIEKRQSVAFWCNPISGHATLYWYQQILGQGPKLLIQFQNNGVVDDSQLPKDRFSAERLKGVDSTLKIQPAKLEDSAVYLCASSRTGATDTDTQYFGPGTRLTVL.

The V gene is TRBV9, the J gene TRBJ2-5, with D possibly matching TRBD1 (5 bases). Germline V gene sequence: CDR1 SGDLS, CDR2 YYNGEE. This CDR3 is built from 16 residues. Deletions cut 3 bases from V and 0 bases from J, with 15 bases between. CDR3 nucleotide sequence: TGTGCCAGCAGCGGCACAGGAGCAGGGTACCAAGAGACCCAGTACTTC. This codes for CASSGTGAGYQETQYF.

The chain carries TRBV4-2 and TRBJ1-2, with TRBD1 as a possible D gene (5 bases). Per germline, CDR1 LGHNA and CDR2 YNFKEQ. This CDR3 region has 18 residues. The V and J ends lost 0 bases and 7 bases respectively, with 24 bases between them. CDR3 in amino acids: CASSQDSGRRGKSSGYTF. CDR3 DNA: TGTGCCAGCAGCCAAGATTCCGGCAGACGGGGGAAATCCAGTGGCTACACCTTC.

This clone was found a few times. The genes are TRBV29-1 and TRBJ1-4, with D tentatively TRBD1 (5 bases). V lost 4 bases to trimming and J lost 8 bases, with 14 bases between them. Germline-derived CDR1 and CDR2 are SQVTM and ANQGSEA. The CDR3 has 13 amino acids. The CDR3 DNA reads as TGCAGCGTTGGGGTCAGGGAGGGAGAAAAACTGTTTTTT. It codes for CSVGVREGEKLFF.

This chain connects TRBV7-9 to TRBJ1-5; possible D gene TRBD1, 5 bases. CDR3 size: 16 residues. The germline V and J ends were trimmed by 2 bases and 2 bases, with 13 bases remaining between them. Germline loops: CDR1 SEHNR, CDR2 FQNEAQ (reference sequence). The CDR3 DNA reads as TGTGCCAGCAGCTTATGGGACTCCCGGCGCAATCAGCCCCAGCATTTT. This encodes CASSLWDSRRNQPQHF. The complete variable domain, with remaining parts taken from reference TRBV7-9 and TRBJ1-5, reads DTGVSQNPRHKITKRGQNVTFRCDPISEHNRLYWYRQTLGQGPEFLTYFQNEAQLEKSRLLSDRFSAERPKGSFSTLEIQRTEQGDSAMYLCASSLWDSRRNQPQHFGDGTRLSIL.

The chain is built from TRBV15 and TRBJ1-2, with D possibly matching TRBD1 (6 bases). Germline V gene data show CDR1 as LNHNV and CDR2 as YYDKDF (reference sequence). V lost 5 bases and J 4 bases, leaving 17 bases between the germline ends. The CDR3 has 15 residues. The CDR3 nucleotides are TGTGCCACCAGCGGTACGACAGGATATTCCTATGGCTACACCTTC. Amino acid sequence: CATSGTTGYSYGYTF.

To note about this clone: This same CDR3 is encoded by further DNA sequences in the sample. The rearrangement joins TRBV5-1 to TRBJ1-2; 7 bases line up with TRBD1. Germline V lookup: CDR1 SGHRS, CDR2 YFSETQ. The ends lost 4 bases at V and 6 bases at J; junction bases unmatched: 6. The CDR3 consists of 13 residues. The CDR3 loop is CASSPRTGDGYTF. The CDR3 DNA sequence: TGCGCCAGCAGCCCACGAACAGGGGATGGCTACACCTTC.

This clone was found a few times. CDR3 nucleotide sequence: TGTGCCAGCAGCTCCGGAGGGATCTCCTACAATGAGCAGTTCTTC. Its translation: CASSSGGISYNEQFF. V gene TRBV5-4 combines with J gene TRBJ2-1; perhaps TRBD2 as D (6 bases). Germline values: CDR1 SGHNT, CDR2 YYREEE (reference sequence). V shed 3 bases and J shed 0 bases, with 10 bases lying between them. The CDR3 is 15 amino acids.

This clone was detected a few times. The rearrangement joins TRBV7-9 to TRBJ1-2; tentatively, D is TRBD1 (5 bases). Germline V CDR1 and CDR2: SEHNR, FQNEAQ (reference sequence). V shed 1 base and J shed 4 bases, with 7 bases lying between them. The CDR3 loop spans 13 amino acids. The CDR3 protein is CASSLVGGYGYTF. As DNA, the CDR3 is TGTGCCAGCAGCTTAGTTGGGGGCTATGGCTACACCTTC.

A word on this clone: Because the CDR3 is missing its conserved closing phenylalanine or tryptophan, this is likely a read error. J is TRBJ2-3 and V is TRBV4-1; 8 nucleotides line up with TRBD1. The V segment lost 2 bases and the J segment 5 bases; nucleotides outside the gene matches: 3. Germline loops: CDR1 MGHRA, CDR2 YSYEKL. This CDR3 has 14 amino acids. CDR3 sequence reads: CASSQQGAVDTQYI. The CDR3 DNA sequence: TGCGCCAGCAGCCAACAGGGGGCGGTAGATACGCAGTATATT.

The CDR3 reads CASSLVWGRDEQFF. The CDR3 nucleotides read TGCGCCAGCAGCTTGGTGTGGGGGAGGGATGAGCAGTTCTTC. The V and J genes are TRBV5-1 and TRBJ2-1, with 7 bases fitting TRBD2. Germline V CDR1 and CDR2: SGHRS, YFSETQ. J gave up 8 bases and V 0 bases, and 5 bases lay outside the gene matches. The CDR3 contains 14 residues.

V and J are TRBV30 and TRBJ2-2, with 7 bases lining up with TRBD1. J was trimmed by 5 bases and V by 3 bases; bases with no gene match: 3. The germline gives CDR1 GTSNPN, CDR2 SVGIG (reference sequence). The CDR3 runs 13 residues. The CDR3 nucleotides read TGTGCCTGGAGGGCAGGGGGAACCGGGGAGCTGTTTTTT. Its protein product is CAWRAGGTGELFF.

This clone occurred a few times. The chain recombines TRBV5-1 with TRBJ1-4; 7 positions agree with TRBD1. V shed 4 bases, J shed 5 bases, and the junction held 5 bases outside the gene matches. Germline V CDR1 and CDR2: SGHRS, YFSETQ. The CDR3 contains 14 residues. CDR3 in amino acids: CASSRDSFNEKLFF. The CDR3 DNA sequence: TGCGCCAGCAGCCGGGACAGCTTCAATGAAAAACTGTTTTTT. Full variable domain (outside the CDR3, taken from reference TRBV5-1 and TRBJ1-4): KAGVTQTPRYLIKTRGQQVTLSCSPISGHRSVSWYQQTPGQGLQFLFEYFSETQRNKGNFPGRFSGRQFSNSRSEMNVSTLELGDSALYLCASSRDSFNEKLFFGSGTQLSVL.

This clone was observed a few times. Here the CDR3 DNA reads TGTGCCATCAGTGGGACAGTCGGCACTGAAGCTTTCTTT. As protein: CAISGTVGTEAFF. This sequence joins TRBV10-3 and TRBJ1-1; possibly TRBD1 for D (6 bases). In germline, CDR1 is ENHRY, CDR2 SYGVKD. V dropped 4 bases and J dropped 4 bases, with 10 bases sitting between them. This CDR3 has 13 residues.